One and the same sample provided the 31 T cell receptor beta chains below, sequenced in a study of T cells in localized non-small cell lung cancer (dated by TCRdb to 2018 to 2021). The library was made by the immunoSEQ multiplex PCR assay. TCRdb holds this immuneACCESS table with in-frame rearrangements only. Some clones are missing; in checked studies, unresolved V genes explain under half, and the rest has no known cause. The table for this sample lists approximately 3,000 clones; 35% to 40% of them were counted only once. The ten largest clones take up more than 7% of the sample. The source material was normal lung tissue next to the tumor, sampled before any cancer treatment. All receptors derive from a woman aged 35 to 75 with stage I lung adenocarcinoma.

In this sample, this clone turned up a few times. This sequence joins TRBV18 and TRBJ2-5; 7 bases line up with TRBD2. After removal of 1 base from V and 5 bases from J, the junction contained 7 bases not matched to a gene. The CDR3 contains 15 residues. CDR1 is KGHSH, CDR2 LQKENI, per germline. The DNA for the CDR3 is TGTGCCAGCTCACCACGAGGGCAGGGAGGGGAGACCCAGTACTTC. It translates to CASSPRGQGGETQYF.

This rearrangement joins TRBV5-1 to TRBJ2-2; TRBD1 matches at 8 bases. This CDR3 contains 16 residues. Germline V gene sequence: CDR1 SGHRS, CDR2 YFSETQ. Germline trimming cut 4 bases from V and 4 bases from J; bases unmatched to any gene: 9. The CDR3, as DNA: TGCGCCAGCAGCAAGGACAGGGTGTTGCGCACCGGGGAGCTGTTTTTT. Residues: CASSKDRVLRTGELFF.

This chain joins TRBV10-2 and TRBJ2-1, with 8 nucleotides matching TRBD1. This CDR3 spans 15 amino acids. Germline V gives CDR1 WSHSY, CDR2 SAAADI. V dropped 0 bases and J dropped 6; count of bases not matched to a gene: 4. For the CDR3, the DNA is TGCGCCAGCAGTGAGTCCGCGACAGGGGCCAATGAGCAGTTCTTC. Its protein product is CASSESATGANEQFF.

This clone was picked up a small number of times. The chain links TRBV5-1 to TRBJ1-2; the D gene is possibly TRBD1 (6 bases). V lost 4 bases, J lost 6 bases, and 19 bases lay in between. Germline V gene lookup returns CDR1 SGHRS and CDR2 YFSETQ. CDR3 size: 15 residues. The CDR3 is CASSASSPGDDGYTF. Written as DNA, the CDR3 is TGCGCCAGCAGCGCGTCGAGTCCAGGGGATGATGGCTACACCTTC.

This sequence joins TRBV6-8 and TRBJ2-7, with a weak D call TRBD1 (5 bases). The V gene lost 6 bases and the J gene lost 3 bases, with 12 bases spanning the gap. CDR1 and CDR2 from the germline V gene are MNHGY and SAAAGT. This CDR3 spans 13 amino acids. The CDR3: CASSAQGFYEQYF. In DNA, the CDR3 is TGTGCCAGCAGCGCCCAGGGTTTCTACGAGCAGTACTTC.

V usage is TRBV9 and J usage is TRBJ1-5, with D hard to call. The CDR3 is 13 amino acids. Germline values: CDR1 SGDLS, CDR2 YYNGEE. V shed 0 bases and J shed 9 bases, with 10 bases lying between them. The CDR3 here is CASSVEVLMPQHF. The CDR3 nucleotides are TGTGCCAGCAGCGTAGAGGTTTTGATGCCCCAGCATTTT.

This clone was observed a handful of times. The chain joins TRBV10-3 to TRBJ2-7, with a possible D match to TRBD1 (5 bases). V shed 0 bases and J shed 2 bases, with 11 bases lying between them. This CDR3 contains 15 residues. The germline gives CDR1 ENHRY, CDR2 SYGVKD. Written as DNA, the CDR3 is TGTGCCATCAGTGAGTCCGCCGCAGGGACCTACGAGCAGTACTTC. Its protein product is CAISESAAGTYEQYF.

The chain is built from TRBV28 and TRBJ1-4; perhaps TRBD1 as D (5 bases). The CDR3 length is 15 residues. V was clipped by 5 bases and J by 8 bases, with 18 bases between them. Germline V gene sequence: CDR1 MDHEN, CDR2 SYDVKM. CDR3 DNA: TGTGCCAGCAGTGAGGAAAGGGGAAGGTACGAAAAACTGTTTTTT. It specifies CASSEERGRYEKLFF.

This chain uses TRBV19 with TRBJ1-5; weak D call: TRBD1 (6 bases). The germline V gene has CDR1 LNHDA and CDR2 SQIVND (reference sequence). The CDR3 extends over 16 amino acids. V shed 3 bases and J shed 3 bases, with 15 bases lying between them. The chain's CDR3 is CASSIVGRGANQPQHF. CDR3 nucleotides: TGTGCCAGTAGTATCGTCGGCAGGGGCGCCAATCAGCCCCAGCATTTT.

The V gene is TRBV9, the J gene TRBJ2-7; 10 bases are a match to TRBD1. The CDR3 contains 14 residues. Per germline, CDR1 SGDLS and CDR2 YYNGEE. V shed 4 bases, J shed 9 bases, and the junction held 10 bases outside the gene matches. The DNA for the CDR3 is TGTGCCAGCAGCATGGACAGGGGGGGCCCCGTGCAGTACTTC. This translates into CASSMDRGGPVQYF.

The rearrangement uses TRBV29-1 and TRBJ1-1; no clear D. The CDR3 loop spans 12 amino acids. Between the trimmed V and J ends, which lost 7 bases and 0 bases, there was a span of 9 bases. In germline, CDR1 is SQVTM, CDR2 ANQGSEA. The CDR3 nucleotides read TGCAGCGCTGGGGTCCTGAACACTGAAGCTTTCTTT. This gives the protein CSAGVLNTEAFF.

The chain uses TRBV15 and TRBJ2-1; 9 bases map to TRBD2. This CDR3 spans 15 amino acids. CDR1 is LNHNV, CDR2 YYDKDF, per germline (reference sequence). With 4 bases clipped from V and 5 bases from J, the junction kept 6 bases outside the gene matches. The CDR3 loop is CATSTRTSANNEQFF. The CDR3 DNA is TGTGCCACCAGCACCCGGACTAGCGCAAACAATGAGCAGTTCTTC.

In its sample, this clone is medium-sized. The rearrangement joins TRBV11-3 to TRBJ1-3; maybe TRBD1 (6 bases). Germline V gives CDR1 SGHNT, CDR2 YENEEA. V dropped 2 bases and J dropped 5 bases, with 10 bases sitting between them. The CDR3 length is 14 residues. The CDR3: CASSLQGNRNTIYF. The CDR3 coding sequence is TGTGCCAGCAGCTTACAGGGGAATAGAAACACCATATATTTT.

The CDR3 nucleotides are TGTGCCAGCAGATTCGGTCCCGGGGAGCTGTTTTTT. This translates into CASRFGPGELFF. V is TRBV14 and J is TRBJ2-2; no reliable D call. The CDR3 is made up of 12 amino acids. Germline V CDR1 and CDR2: SGHDN, FVKESK. V was trimmed by 6 bases and J by 6 bases, leaving 8 bases between them.

This clone was counted only a few times. The chain combines TRBV4-1 with TRBJ1-2; D perhaps matches TRBD1 (6 bases). The CDR3 totals 13 residues. The germline V gene has CDR1 MGHRA and CDR2 YSYEKL. The V and J ends lost 4 bases and 4 bases respectively, with 10 bases between them. CDR3 DNA: TGCGCCAGCAGCCCCGGGGGCGTCTATGGCTACACCTTC. Residues: CASSPGGVYGYTF.

This chain connects TRBV15 to TRBJ2-6; D is ambiguous. The V gene's germline CDR1 is LNHNV and CDR2 YYDKDF (reference sequence). V lost 6 bases to trimming and J lost 0 bases, with 6 bases between them. The CDR3 is 14 residues long. Here the CDR3 DNA reads TGTGCCACCAGTCACTACTCTGGGGCCAACGTCCTGACTTTC. This codes for CATSHYSGANVLTF.

The chain links TRBV29-1 to TRBJ2-7, with D hard to call. The V gene lost 7 bases and the J gene lost 2 bases, with 12 bases spanning the gap. The CDR3 contains 12 residues. From germline, CDR1 is SQVTM and CDR2 ANQGSEA. In DNA, the CDR3 is TGCAGCGCCGCCGACGTGGCCTACGAGCAGTACTTC. Protein: CSAADVAYEQYF.

The rearrangement links TRBV29-1 to TRBJ2-3; maybe TRBD2 (6 bases). Between the trimmed V and J ends, which lost 4 bases and 1 base, there was a span of 15 bases. The germline gives CDR1 SQVTM, CDR2 ANQGSEA. This CDR3 is built from 15 residues. The CDR3 DNA follows: TGCAGCGTTGGACGGAGGGAGAAGGGCACAGATACGCAGTATTTT. This translates into CSVGRREKGTDTQYF.

For the CDR3, the DNA is TGTGCCAGCAGTCTACAGGGGGCAAAAGAGACCCAGTACTTC. It yields the protein CASSLQGAKETQYF. The chain uses TRBV28 and TRBJ2-5; 9 positions agree with TRBD1. Trimming cost V 5 bases and J 3 bases; bases outside gene matches: 4. CDR3 length: 14 amino acids. Germline-derived CDR1 and CDR2 are MDHEN and SYDVKM.

The rearrangement uses TRBV5-1 and TRBJ2-7, with D uncertain. Germline V gene data show CDR1 as SGHRS and CDR2 as YFSETQ. There are 14 residues in the CDR3. V dropped 0 bases and J dropped 3 bases, with 10 bases sitting between them. This chain's CDR3 is CASSLEYALYEQYF. The CDR3 DNA reads TGCGCCAGCAGCTTGGAGTACGCCCTCTACGAGCAGTACTTC.

This clone is medium-sized (0.01 to 0.1%) within its sample. This chain uses TRBV11-3 with TRBJ2-5, with D possibly called TRBD1 or TRBD2 (6 bases each). V was cut by 3 bases and J by 5 bases, with 19 bases left in between. The germline gives CDR1 SGHNT, CDR2 YENEEA. This CDR3 region has 16 residues. The CDR3 here is CASSLGGTIRRETQYF. The DNA for the CDR3 is TGTGCCAGCAGCTTGGGCGGGACAATACGTCGGGAGACCCAGTACTTC.

The genes are TRBV29-1 and TRBJ2-7; no clear D. Trimming left V 4 bases short and J 7 bases short, with 14 bases between. CDR3 length: 12 amino acids. CDR1 is SQVTM, CDR2 ANQGSEA, per germline. As DNA, the CDR3 is TGCAGCGTTGTGCCAGGCCCGAGGGAGCAGTACTTC. Its translation: CSVVPGPREQYF.

This clone was detected a few times. The rearrangement joins TRBV5-1 to TRBJ2-4, with TRBD2 matching over 7 bases. This CDR3 is built from 14 residues. Trimming took 1 base from V and 8 from J; bases not matched to a gene: 6. Germline CDR1 reads SGHRS; CDR2 reads YFSETQ. Here the CDR3 reads CASSLMREGDIQYF. CDR3 bases: TGCGCCAGCAGCTTGATGAGGGAGGGAGACATTCAGTACTTC.

The table lists this clone with a count of one. The chain couples TRBV19 to TRBJ1-5; unclear D gene. The CDR3 has 13 amino acids. V dropped 3 bases and J dropped 7 bases, with 10 bases sitting between them. Per the germline V gene, CDR1 is LNHDA and CDR2 is SQIVND (reference sequence). CDR3 DNA sequence: TGTGCCAGTAGTATGTGGGAAGGCCAGCCCCAGCATTTT. Translated: CASSMWEGQPQHF.

A word on this clone: The identical CDR3 is also encoded by other nucleotide sequences in the sample. V and J are TRBV6-8 and TRBJ2-3; TRBD2 matches at 8 bases. This CDR3 comprises 13 residues. CDR1 is MNHGY and CDR2 is SAAAGT in the germline V gene. With V trimmed by 9 bases and J by 3 bases, 5 bases remained unmatched. The CDR3 here is CASSSGSTDTQYF. Written as DNA, the CDR3 is TGTGCCAGTTCTAGCGGGTCGACAGATACGCAGTATTTT.

This chain uses TRBV5-1 with TRBJ2-3, with D possibly being TRBD1 or TRBD2 (6 bases each). The CDR3 length is 16 residues. With 4 bases removed from V and 1 base from J, the gap between germline ends came to 16 bases. The germline V gene encodes CDR1 SGHRS and CDR2 YFSETQ. In DNA form, the CDR3 reads TGCGCCAGCAGCGGCCTAGGGGGGTGGGGCACAGATACGCAGTATTTT. The encoded protein is CASSGLGGWGTDTQYF.

The chain links TRBV18 to TRBJ2-3, with TRBD1 identical over 8 bases. Looked up from germline, CDR1 is KGHSH and CDR2 is LQKENI. The CDR3 sequence is 14 residues long. V shed 3 bases, J shed 3 bases, and the junction held 2 bases outside the gene matches. In nucleotides, the CDR3 is TGTGCCAGCTCACCTACAGGGGGTACAGATACGCAGTATTTT. Translating gives CASSPTGGTDTQYF.

V usage is TRBV30 and J usage is TRBJ2-1; 9 positions agree with TRBD2. From germline, CDR1 is GTSNPN and CDR2 SVGIG (reference sequence). The trim removed 2 bases at V and 6 bases at J, leaving 2 bases unmatched. The CDR3 runs to 13 residues. CDR3: CAWSSLAGNEQFF. The CDR3 DNA reads TGTGCCTGGAGTTCACTAGCGGGCAATGAGCAGTTCTTC.

This clone was observed a few times. The chain employs TRBV11-3 and TRBJ2-1, with D possibly matching TRBD2 (5 bases). There are 15 residues in the CDR3. Trimming took 1 base from V and 9 from J, leaving 16 bases between them. The germline gives CDR1 SGHNT, CDR2 YENEEA. This CDR3 is CASSLVPARAGEQFF. The CDR3 DNA reads as TGTGCCAGCAGCTTAGTTCCCGCGCGGGCGGGTGAGCAGTTCTTC. Complete variable domain (other parts from reference TRBV11-3 and TRBJ2-1): EAGVVQSPRYKIIEKKQPVAFWCNPISGHNTLYWYLQNLGQGPELLIRYENEEAVDDSQLPKDRFSAERLKGVDSTLKIQPAELGDSAVYLCASSLVPARAGEQFFGPGTRLTVL.

In nucleotides, the CDR3 is TGTGCCACCAGCAGAGATTTGACAGCGTCTGAAGCTTTCTTT. Translated: CATSRDLTASEAFF. The rearrangement links TRBV15 to TRBJ1-1, with D maybe TRBD1 (5 bases). The CDR3 totals 14 residues. CDR1 LNHNV and CDR2 YYDKDF come from the germline V gene (reference sequence). V shed 0 bases and J shed 6 bases, with 11 bases lying between them.

This clone was detected only a few times. This chain uses TRBV30 with TRBJ1-2; D is unresolved. The germline gives CDR1 GTSNPN, CDR2 SVGIG (reference sequence). The CDR3 is 13 amino acids. Trimming took 1 base from V and 4 from J, leaving 10 bases between them. The CDR3 region is CAWSEQTVYGYTF. The CDR3 DNA reads as TGTGCCTGGAGTGAACAAACGGTCTATGGCTACACCTTC. Supplemented by reference TRBV30 and TRBJ1-2, the full variable domain reads SQTIHQWPATLVQPVGSPLSLECTVEGTSNPNLYWYRQAAGRGLQLLFYSVGIGQISSEVPQNLSASRPQDRQFILSSKKLLLSDSGFYLCAWSEQTVYGYTFGSGTRLTVV.